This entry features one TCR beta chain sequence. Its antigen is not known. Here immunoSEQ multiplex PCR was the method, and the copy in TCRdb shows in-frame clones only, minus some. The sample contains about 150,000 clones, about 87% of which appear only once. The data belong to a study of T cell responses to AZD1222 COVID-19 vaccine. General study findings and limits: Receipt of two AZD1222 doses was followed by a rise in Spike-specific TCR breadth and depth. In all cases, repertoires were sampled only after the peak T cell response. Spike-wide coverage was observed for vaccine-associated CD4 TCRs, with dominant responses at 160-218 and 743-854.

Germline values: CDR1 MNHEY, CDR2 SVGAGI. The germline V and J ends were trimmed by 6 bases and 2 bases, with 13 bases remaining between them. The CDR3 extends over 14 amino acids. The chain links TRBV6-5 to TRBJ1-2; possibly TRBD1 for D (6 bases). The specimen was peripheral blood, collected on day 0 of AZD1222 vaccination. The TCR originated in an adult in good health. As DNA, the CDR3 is TGTGCCAGCAGGGGGGAAGGGGGAAACTATGGCTACACCTTC. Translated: CASRGEGGNYGYTF.